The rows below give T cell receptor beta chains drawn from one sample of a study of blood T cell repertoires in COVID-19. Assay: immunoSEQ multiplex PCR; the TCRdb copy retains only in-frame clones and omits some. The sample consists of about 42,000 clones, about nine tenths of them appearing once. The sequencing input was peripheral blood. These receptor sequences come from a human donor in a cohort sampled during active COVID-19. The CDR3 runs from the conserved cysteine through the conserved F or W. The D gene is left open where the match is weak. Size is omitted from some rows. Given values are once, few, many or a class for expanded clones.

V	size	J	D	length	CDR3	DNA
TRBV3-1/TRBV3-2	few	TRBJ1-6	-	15	CASSQLQVSRSPLHF	TGTGCCAGCAGCCAATTACAGGTTTCGCGATCACCCCTCCACTTT
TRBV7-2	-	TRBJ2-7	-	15	CASSHGGTEVYEQYF	TGTGCCAGCAGCCACGGAGGGACAGAAGTCTACGAGCAGTACTTC
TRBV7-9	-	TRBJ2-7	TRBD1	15	CASSPQGQGYYEQYF	TGTGCCAGCAGCCCTCAAGGACAGGGGTACTACGAGCAGTACTTC
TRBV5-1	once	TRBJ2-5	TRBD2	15	CASSYGLAGGETQYF	TGCGCCAGCAGCTATGGACTAGCGGGAGGAGAGACCCAGTACTTC
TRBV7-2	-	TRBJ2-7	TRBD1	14	CASSSYTGGPKPTF	TGTGCCAGCAGCTCGTACACAGGGGGGCCCAAGCCTACCTTC
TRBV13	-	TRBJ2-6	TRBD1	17	CASSSQGRSPGANVLTF	TGTGCCAGCAGCTCACAGGGGCGGTCCCCGGGGGCCAACGTCCTGACTTTC
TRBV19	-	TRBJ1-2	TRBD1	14	CASSIRGRYYGYTF	TGTGCCAGTAGTATCAGGGGGCGATACTATGGCTACACCTTC
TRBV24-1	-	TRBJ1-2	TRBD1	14	CATSDSGTGYGYTF	TGTGCCACCAGTGATTCCGGGACAGGGTATGGCTACACCTTC
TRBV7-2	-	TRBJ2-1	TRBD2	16	CASSSWTSGGYNEQFF	TGTGCCAGCAGCTCCTGGACTAGCGGGGGCTACAATGAGCAGTTCTTC
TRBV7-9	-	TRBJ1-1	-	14	CASSPEQGRGLAFF	TGTGCCAGCAGCCCCGAACAGGGTCGGGGATTGGCTTTCTTT
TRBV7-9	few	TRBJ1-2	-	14	CASSLAGAQGGYTF	TGTGCCAGCAGCTTAGCGGGGGCGCAGGGAGGCTACACCTTC
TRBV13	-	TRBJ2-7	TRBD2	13	CASSLGGIYEQYF	TGTGCCAGCAGCCTGGGAGGGATCTACGAGCAGTACTTC
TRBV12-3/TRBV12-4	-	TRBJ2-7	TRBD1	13	CASSNRGPYEQYF	TGTGCCAGCAGTAACAGGGGCCCCTACGAGCAGTACTTC
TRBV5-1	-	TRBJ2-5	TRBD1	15	CASSSTGVSQETQYF	TGCGCCAGCAGCTCAACAGGGGTAAGCCAAGAGACCCAGTACTTC